The 22 T cell receptor beta chains in this list originate from one sample, sequenced in a study of identical twins. TCRdb analysed the 5' RACE reads with MiXCR anew, one entry per CDR3 protein. The sample contains more than 400,000 distinct CDR3 sequences, around 15% of which appear only once. The same specimen was also included in a second study, on yellow fever vaccine responses in identical twins.

The sample comprised CD4+ T cells sorted from blood. Receptors originate from a woman younger than 35 in good health.

This clonotype was picked up many times. A junction end diverges from the germline sequence, so it may reflect a read error. The V and J genes are TRBV5-1 and TRBJ2-3, with D possibly being TRBD2 (5 bases). Germline V CDR1 and CDR2: SGHRS, YFSETQ. CDR3 length: 12 amino acids. Here the CDR3 DNA reads TGTGCCAGCAGTCGAGGGACAGATACGCAGTATTTT. Its protein is CASSRGTDTQYF.

The chain links TRBV6-1 to TRBJ1-6; a weak D match, TRBD1 (5 bases). This CDR3 has 15 residues. V gave up 7 bases and J gave up 4 bases, with 14 bases separating them. CDR1 and CDR2 from the germline V gene are MNHNS and SASEGT. The CDR3 region is CASKGQSYYNSPLHF. CDR3 DNA sequence: TGTGCCAGCAAGGGGCAGAGCTATTATAATTCACCCCTCCACTTT.

The chain recombines TRBV19 with TRBJ2-1, with D unclear. V lost 2 bases to trimming and J lost 7 bases, with 6 bases between them. The CDR3 runs 12 residues. CDR1 LNHDA and CDR2 SQIVND come from the germline V gene (reference sequence). The CDR3 DNA reads TGTGCCAGTAGTATAATCGGGAATGAGCAGTTCTTC. Its protein is CASSIIGNEQFF.

This rearrangement joins TRBV28 to TRBJ2-2; weak D call: TRBD2 (5 bases). Germline values: CDR1 MDHEN, CDR2 SYDVKM. The ends were cut back, 9 bases at V and 3 bases at J, with 17 bases in the middle. This CDR3 comprises 15 residues. The CDR3 DNA is TGTGCCAGTCTAGTCGGGATGTGGGACACCGGGGAGCTGTTTTTT. Translation gives CASLVGMWDTGELFF.

This sequence joins TRBV9 and TRBJ2-1, with TRBD2 identical over 13 bases. V lost 0 bases, J lost 10 bases, and 16 bases stayed unmatched. Germline CDR1 reads SGDLS; CDR2 reads YYNGEE. CDR3 length: 19 amino acids. The CDR3 DNA sequence: TGTGCCAGCAGCGTAGTATCTCTAACGGGGACTAGCGGGATCGGGGAGCAGTTCTTC. It codes for CASSVVSLTGTSGIGEQFF.

The chain couples TRBV5-1 to TRBJ2-1, with 8 bases matching TRBD2. Germline V gives CDR1 SGHRS, CDR2 YFSETQ. The CDR3 runs to 16 residues. Trimming removed 4 bases from V and 3 bases from J; junction bases left unmatched: 9. The DNA of the CDR3 is TGCGCCAGCAGCGTGAGAGCGGGAGAGGGCTACAATGAGCAGTTCTTC. Protein sequence: CASSVRAGEGYNEQFF.

This chain uses TRBV6-5 with TRBJ1-6; D is unclear. The CDR3 has 13 amino acids. CDR1 is MNHEY and CDR2 is SVGAGI in the germline V gene. The V and J ends lost 3 bases and 10 bases respectively, with 10 bases between them. CDR3 DNA: TGTGCCAGCAGTTATGGGCGCGCCTCACCCCTCCACTTT. This codes for CASSYGRASPLHF.

This clonotype appeared a few times. The rearrangement links TRBV20-1 to TRBJ2-7, with TRBD1 identical over 8 bases. This CDR3 has 13 amino acids. Trimming removed 3 bases from V and 4 bases from J; junction bases left unmatched: 5. Germline assignment: CDR1 DFQATT and CDR2 SNEGSKA (reference sequence). CDR3 residues: CSARDRVRYEQYV. In DNA, the CDR3 is TGCAGTGCTAGGGACAGGGTACGATACGAGCAGTACGTC.

This clonotype was counted many times. The J gene is TRBJ1-4, the V gene TRBV5-1, with a possible D match to TRBD1 (5 bases). CDR1 SGHRS and CDR2 YFSETQ come from the germline V gene. This CDR3 contains 14 residues. V was shortened by 0 bases and J by 12 bases, with 15 bases between the two germline ends. CDR3 sequence (DNA): TGCGCCAGCAGCTTGGATGTATCCCCGGGGGAACTGTTTTTT. This translates into CASSLDVSPGELFF.

This chain uses TRBV20-1 with TRBJ2-1; D is possibly TRBD2 (5 bases). V lost 8 bases and J 2 bases, leaving 16 bases between the germline ends. CDR1 is DFQATT and CDR2 is SNEGSKA in the germline V gene (reference sequence). There are 14 residues in the CDR3. CDR3 in amino acids: CSLILAEAYNEQFF. The CDR3, as DNA: TGCAGTCTAATTCTAGCTGAAGCCTACAATGAGCAGTTCTTC.

In its sample, this clonotype was seen a few times. The V and J genes are TRBV24-1 and TRBJ2-3, with TRBD2 identical over 7 bases. The CDR3 sequence is 16 residues long. CDR1 and CDR2 (germline): KGHDR, SFDVKD. V was clipped by 0 bases and J by 2 bases; unmatched bases: 4. CDR3 nucleotide sequence: TGTGCCACCAGTGATTTGGCTAGCGGTTTCACAGATACGCAGTATTTT. This gives the protein CATSDLASGFTDTQYF.

The CDR3 spells CASSPPGLAGAPEQYF. The CDR3 DNA follows: TGTGCCAGCAGCCCCCCGGGACTAGCGGGAGCCCCCGAGCAGTACTTC. This chain uses TRBV13 with TRBJ2-7; 14 bases are shared with TRBD2. Germline CDR1 PRHDT, CDR2 FYEKMQ (reference sequence). The CDR3 length is 16 residues. Unmatched junction bases numbered 9, after V lost 5 bases and J lost 6 bases.

J is TRBJ2-2 and V is TRBV25-1; D is unclear. This CDR3 is 16 amino acids long. Trimming took 0 bases from V and 4 from J, leaving 12 bases between them. Germline CDR1 MGHDK, CDR2 SYGVNS. DNA of the CDR3: TGTGCCAGCAGTGAATATCGGTTGTCCCGCACCGGGGAGCTGTTTTTT. Translation gives CASSEYRLSRTGELFF.

The chain uses TRBV5-1 and TRBJ2-1; TRBD2 aligns across 8 bases. The V gene's germline CDR1 is SGHRS and CDR2 YFSETQ. This CDR3 has 17 amino acids. Losses at the gene ends were 4 bases for V and 2 bases for J; bases not matched to a gene: 11. CDR3 sequence: CASSPISGTYAYNEQFF. For the CDR3, the DNA is TGCGCCAGCAGCCCAATTAGCGGGACTTATGCCTACAATGAGCAGTTCTTC.

The chain couples TRBV28 to TRBJ2-1; D not resolved. CDR3 length equals 11 residues. Germline V CDR1 and CDR2: MDHEN, SYDVKM. Deletions cut 2 bases from V and 11 bases from J, with 7 bases between. The CDR3 region is CASSLERQQFF. Here the CDR3 DNA reads TGTGCCAGCAGTTTAGAGAGACAGCAGTTCTTC.

This clonotype was seen at least ten times. The CDR3 nucleotides read TGTGCCAGCACGCTGGGGCAGGGACATCAGCCCCAGCATTTT. Translating gives CASTLGQGHQPQHF. The J gene is TRBJ1-5, the V gene TRBV28; D perhaps matches TRBD1 (5 bases). The V end lost 7 bases, the J end lost 5 bases, and 15 bases lay between the germline ends. Per germline, CDR1 MDHEN and CDR2 SYDVKM. This CDR3 is built from 14 residues.

This clonotype has more than one count but fewer than ten. The genes are TRBV2 and TRBJ2-1; tentatively, D is TRBD2 (6 bases). The CDR3 has 13 amino acids. Per germline, CDR1 SNHLY and CDR2 FYNNEI. Trimming took 8 bases from V and 5 from J, leaving 13 bases between them. CDR3 in DNA: TGTGCCAGCGCCGTTGGAGGGGACAATGAGCAGTTCTTC. It is translated as CASAVGGDNEQFF.

The chain employs TRBV3-1 and TRBJ1-1; D remains unclear. Germline-derived CDR1 and CDR2 are LGHDT and YNNKEL (reference sequence). The CDR3 is made up of 15 amino acids. Trimming stripped 0 bases from V and 1 base from J, with 9 bases between. The CDR3: CASSQDVRTNTEAFF. DNA of the CDR3: TGTGCCAGCAGCCAAGATGTCAGGACGAACACTGAAGCTTTCTTT.

The chain uses TRBV12-3 or TRBV12-4 and TRBJ2-7; 10 nucleotides align to TRBD2. Unmatched junction bases numbered 6, after V lost 7 bases and J lost 0 bases. CDR3 length: 15 residues. The CDR3, as DNA: TGTGCCAGCAACGACAGGACTAGCGGCTCCTACGAGCAGTACTTC. Translated, it gives CASNDRTSGSYEQYF.

The chain links TRBV18 to TRBJ2-3; weak D call: TRBD2 (5 bases). The CDR3 length is 16 residues. Germline-derived CDR1 and CDR2 are KGHSH and LQKENI. The V gene lost 3 bases and the J gene lost 0 bases, with 13 bases spanning the gap. CDR3 coding DNA: TGTGCCAGCTCACCTATCGGCGGGCAAAGCACAGATACGCAGTATTTT. Protein product: CASSPIGGQSTDTQYF.

In its sample, this clonotype was seen a few times. The gene calls are TRBV12-3 or TRBV12-4 and TRBJ2-3; TRBD2 aligns across 11 bases. CDR3 size: 16 residues. V dropped 4 bases and J dropped 3; count of bases not matched to a gene: 6. The CDR3 sequence is CASSSPGTSGTDTQYF. The DNA of the CDR3 is TGTGCCAGCAGTTCCCCAGGGACTAGCGGAACAGATACGCAGTATTTT.

This chain links TRBV7-2 with TRBJ1-1, with no clear D. Germline V gene data show CDR1 as SGHTA and CDR2 as FQGNSA. The CDR3 length is 14 residues. V dropped 1 base and J dropped 1 base, with 7 bases sitting between them. The CDR3 DNA sequence: TGTGCCAGCAGCTTAGGGTGGAAGAACACTGAAGCTTTCTTT. Translation: CASSLGWKNTEAFF.